The 18 T cell receptor beta chains reported below all come from one sample, sequenced in a study of shared clonotypes between healthy human individuals. Here immunoSEQ multiplex PCR was the method, and the copy in TCRdb shows in-frame clones only, minus some. The table includes over a million clones, roughly 96% detected once. Sequenced material: naive CD4+ T cells sorted from blood. Subset meaning: CD45RA+ positively selected. Receptor source: a man under 40 in good health.

The genes are TRBV11-2 and TRBJ1-1, with 9 positions matching TRBD1. CDR3 length equals 16 residues. CDR1 is SGHAT and CDR2 is FQNNGV in the germline V gene. V dropped 0 bases and J dropped 1; count of bases not matched to a gene: 3. CDR3 in amino acids: CASSLELDRGNTEAFF. DNA of the CDR3: TGTGCCAGCAGCTTAGAGTTGGACAGGGGGAACACTGAAGCTTTCTTT.

Only one count was recorded for this clone. This sequence joins TRBV7-9 and TRBJ1-2; D uncertain. In germline, CDR1 is SEHNR, CDR2 FQNEAQ (reference sequence). The CDR3 loop spans 18 amino acids. Deletions cut 1 base from V and 0 bases from J, with 18 bases between. CDR3 nucleotide sequence: TGTGCCAGCAGCTTAGGGAACGGGAGACTCGGGTCTAACTATGGCTACACCTTC. Amino acid sequence: CASSLGNGRLGSNYGYTF.

This clone has just one count. The genes are TRBV13 and TRBJ2-7; tentative D call: TRBD2 (6 bases). This CDR3 spans 17 amino acids. The germline V gene has CDR1 PRHDT and CDR2 FYEKMQ (reference sequence). Trimming cost V 0 bases and J 4 bases, with 19 bases left between them. The CDR3 loop reads CASSLGAGRLEPYEQYF. CDR3 coding DNA: TGTGCCAGCAGCTTAGGGGCGGGGCGGCTCGAACCGTACGAGCAGTACTTC.

This chain links TRBV12-5 with TRBJ2-3; weak D call: TRBD2 (5 bases). Trimming shortened V by 6 bases and J by 0 bases, and 28 bases separated the two germline ends. CDR1 and CDR2 (germline): LGHNT, FRNRAP. This CDR3 comprises 20 residues. The CDR3 nucleotides read TGTGCTAGTGGCTTTGGACCTACTAGAACCCCCTCTACTAGCACAGATACGCAGTATTTT. The encoded protein is CASGFGPTRTPSTSTDTQYF.

The V gene is TRBV18, the J gene TRBJ2-2; D call uncertain. Germline loops: CDR1 KGHSH, CDR2 LQKENI. The CDR3 is made up of 14 amino acids. V was trimmed by 6 bases and J by 3 bases, leaving 11 bases between them. The CDR3 spells CASSLIWDTGELFF. CDR3 in DNA: TGTGCCAGCTCCCTCATTTGGGACACCGGGGAGCTGTTTTTT.

The chain recombines TRBV18 with TRBJ2-7; no definite D call. With 3 bases removed from V and 2 bases from J, the gap between germline ends came to 17 bases. CDR3 size: 16 residues. Germline V gene sequence: CDR1 KGHSH, CDR2 LQKENI. CDR3 amino acids: CASSPLRRQATYEQYF. CDR3 nucleotide sequence: TGTGCCAGCTCACCTTTACGACGGCAGGCGACCTACGAGCAGTACTTC.

The chain carries TRBV4-3 and TRBJ2-1; a weak D match, TRBD2 (5 bases). Germline values: CDR1 LGHNA, CDR2 YSLEER. The CDR3 has 16 amino acids. The V gene lost 1 base and the J gene lost 8 bases, with 18 bases spanning the gap. The DNA for the CDR3 is TGCGCCAGCAGCCAAGGGGGAGACGTCTTCCGTTATGAGCAGTTCTTC. Its translation: CASSQGGDVFRYEQFF.

This clone appeared once. The chain employs TRBV29-1 and TRBJ2-1; the D gene is possibly TRBD2 (6 bases). This CDR3 comprises 13 residues. CDR1 and CDR2 (germline): SQVTM, ANQGSEA. This CDR3 is CTFKGGLYNEQFF. As DNA, the CDR3 is TGCACGTTTAAAGGAGGGCTCTACAATGAGCAGTTCTTC.

Only one count was recorded for this clone. CDR3 nucleotide sequence: TGTGCCACCGCGACAGGCCAAGAGACCCAGTACTTC. Amino acid sequence: CATATGQETQYF. This rearrangement joins TRBV6-5 to TRBJ2-5; a weak D match, TRBD1 (6 bases). The CDR3 loop spans 12 amino acids. With 10 bases removed from V and 1 base from J, the gap between germline ends came to 10 bases. Germline lookup yields CDR1 MNHEY and CDR2 SVGAGI.

The chain couples TRBV6-1 to TRBJ2-7; tentatively, D is TRBD2 (5 bases). With 3 bases removed from V and 2 bases from J, the gap between germline ends came to 8 bases. Germline V CDR1 and CDR2: MNHNS, SASEGT. The CDR3 runs to 13 residues. The CDR3 nucleotides read TGTGCCAGCAGTGATGGCGGGCCCTACGAGCAGTACTTC. This sequence encodes CASSDGGPYEQYF.

This chain uses TRBV30 with TRBJ1-5; D gene ambiguous. The CDR3 runs 15 residues. V was trimmed by 0 bases and J by 3 bases, leaving 12 bases between them. Per germline, CDR1 GTSNPN and CDR2 SVGIG (reference sequence). Written as DNA, the CDR3 is TGTGCCTGGAGTGTGAAGGGTAAGGACAATCAGCCCCAGCATTTT. Protein sequence: CAWSVKGKDNQPQHF.

The gene calls are TRBV15 and TRBJ2-1; 12 nucleotides line up with TRBD2. V lost 3 bases, J lost 8 bases, and 5 bases stayed unmatched. There are 15 residues in the CDR3. Germline CDR1 LNHNV, CDR2 YYDKDF (reference sequence). The CDR3 here is CATSSLAGGPYEQFF. Here the CDR3 DNA reads TGTGCCACCAGCAGTCTAGCGGGAGGGCCCTATGAGCAGTTCTTC.

The chain couples TRBV2 to TRBJ1-2; TRBD1 is a possible D gene (5 bases). The CDR3 is 13 residues long. Germline values: CDR1 SNHLY, CDR2 FYNNEI. V dropped 3 bases and J dropped 4 bases, with 9 bases sitting between them. The CDR3 here is CASSEGGAYGYTF. Here the CDR3 DNA reads TGTGCCAGCAGTGAGGGGGGTGCCTATGGCTACACCTTC.

The genes are TRBV7-6 and TRBJ2-2; D could derive from TRBD1 or TRBD2 (5 bases each). V gave up 11 bases and J gave up 6 bases, with 16 bases separating them. Germline loops: CDR1 SGHVS, CDR2 FNYEAQ. The CDR3 has 13 residues. For the CDR3, the DNA is TGTGCCGTATCTCGTGAGGGACCCGGGGAGCTGTTTTTT. Its translation: CAVSREGPGELFF.

The chain joins TRBV7-3 to TRBJ1-2; TRBD1 matches at 7 bases. The ends lost 5 bases at V and 7 bases at J; junction bases unmatched: 13. Germline CDR1 is SGHTA and CDR2 is FQGTGA. CDR3 length: 15 amino acids. CDR3 bases: TGTGCCAGCAGCAACCAGGGGGGGCGCGCCTTTGGCTACACCTTC. Protein: CASSNQGGRAFGYTF.

The J gene is TRBJ1-2, the V gene TRBV6-5; D may be TRBD1 (5 bases). Germline CDR1 MNHEY, CDR2 SVGAGI. The V gene lost 6 bases and the J gene lost 4 bases, with 12 bases spanning the gap. The CDR3 extends over 13 amino acids. The CDR3: CASSPTDPYGYTF. The DNA of the CDR3 is TGTGCCAGCAGCCCGACAGACCCCTATGGCTACACCTTC.

CDR3 coding DNA: TGTGCCAGCAGTGAGGATAACGTTTCACTGTTTTTT. Translating gives CASSEDNVSLFF. The genes are TRBV2 and TRBJ1-4; D gene unclear. Germline loops: CDR1 SNHLY, CDR2 FYNNEI. V dropped 3 bases and J dropped 13 bases, with 12 bases sitting between them. The CDR3 totals 12 residues. Filled out from reference TRBV2 and TRBJ1-4, the complete variable domain reads EPEVTQTPSHQVTQMGQEVILRCVPISNHLYFYWYRQILGQKVEFLVSFYNNEISEKSEIFDDQFSVERPDGSNFTLKIRSTKLEDSAMYFCASSEDNVSLFFGSGTQLSVL.

Concerning this clone: This specimen includes other DNA sequences encoding the same CDR3. The gene calls are TRBV29-1 and TRBJ2-3; maybe TRBD2 (5 bases). Deletions cut 4 bases from V and 0 bases from J, with 8 bases between. Germline values: CDR1 SQVTM, CDR2 ANQGSEA. This CDR3 contains 13 residues. The CDR3 DNA reads as TGCAGCGTTGCGAGGGTGAGCACAGATACGCAGTATTTT. Amino acid sequence: CSVARVSTDTQYF.